The 2 T cell receptor beta chains below come from one sample, sequenced in a study of blood T cell repertoires in COVID-19. The protocol was immunoSEQ multiplex PCR, while the TCRdb copy is restricted to in-frame clones and leaves out a portion. The table lists under 150,000 clones, 75% to 90% of them singletons. Sequencing used PBMCs or T cells enriched from blood (not recorded which). The receptor set was obtained from a woman aged 50 to 65 who had recovered from COVID-19.

This chain links TRBV9 with TRBJ2-3; tentative D call: TRBD1 (6 bases). This CDR3 spans 15 amino acids. Trimming removed 3 bases at V and 0 bases at J, with 11 bases between. Germline loops: CDR1 SGDLS, CDR2 YYNGEE. The CDR3 loop is CASSGRDISTDTQYF. CDR3 in DNA: TGTGCCAGCAGCGGCCGGGACATTAGCACAGATACGCAGTATTTT.

The chain employs TRBV5-4 and TRBJ2-1; TRBD2 aligns across 12 bases. The CDR3 spans 15 residues. The V segment lost 5 bases and the J segment 7 bases; nucleotides outside the gene matches: 7. CDR1 is SGHNT and CDR2 is YYREEE in the germline V gene (reference sequence). The DNA for the CDR3 is TGTGCCAGCAGGACAACTAGCGGGGGGAAAAATGAGCAGTTCTTC. This translates into CASRTTSGGKNEQFF. The variable domain in full, completed from reference TRBV5-4 and TRBJ2-1, reads ETGVTQSPTHLIKTRGQQVTLRCSSQSGHNTVSWYQQALGQGPQFIFQYYREEENGRGNFPPRFSGLQFPNYSSELNVNALELDDSALYLCASRTTSGGKNEQFFGPGTRLTVL.